A selection of T cell receptor beta chains follows, all from one sample in a study of Ad26.COV2.S vaccination and SARS-CoV-2 variants. The method was immunoSEQ multiplex PCR; TCRdb's version includes in-frame clones alone and lacks a portion of them. The sample lists about 400,000 clones; 83% were seen once. The material sequenced was peripheral blood, taken in a trial of Ad26.COV2.S vaccine versus placebo. The receptors shown here come from a person aged 18-60 years who received the Ad26.COV2.S COVID-19 vaccine or a placebo. The CDR3 runs from the conserved cysteine through the conserved F or W. The D gene is left open where the match is weak. Clone size is shown for a subset of rows, as once, few, many or a class of expanded clone.

J gene: TRBJ2-7
D gene: TRBD2
clone size: once
V gene: TRBV7-6
CDR3 protein: CASSPESLAGSYEQYF
CDR3 DNA: TGTGCCAGCAGCCCGGAATCACTAGCGGGATCCTACGAGCAGTACTTC

J gene: TRBJ1-1
D gene: NA
clone size: NA
V gene: TRBV2
CDR3 protein: CASSEAPSGQTEAFF
CDR3 DNA: TGTGCCAGCAGTGAAGCGCCATCGGGGCAGACTGAAGCTTTCTTT

J gene: TRBJ2-1
D gene: TRBD2
clone size: NA
V gene: TRBV19
CDR3 protein: CASSMVAGGRGEQFF
CDR3 DNA: TGTGCCAGTAGTATGGTAGCGGGGGGGCGCGGTGAGCAGTTCTTC

J gene: TRBJ2-5
D gene: NA
clone size: once
V gene: TRBV9
CDR3 protein: CASSYQPGTGGETQYF
CDR3 DNA: TGTGCCAGCAGCTACCAACCCGGGACTGGCGGGGAGACCCAGTACTTC

J gene: TRBJ1-2
D gene: TRBD1
clone size: NA
V gene: TRBV4-1
CDR3 protein: CASSQAGTVYLKSTDNYGYTF
CDR3 DNA: TGCGCCAGCAGCCAAGCCGGGACAGTGTACCTCAAGTCAACCGATAACTATGGCTACACCTTC

J gene: TRBJ2-7
D gene: NA
clone size: NA
V gene: TRBV10-2
CDR3 protein: CASSLHYEQYF
CDR3 DNA: TGCGCCAGCAGCTTACACTACGAGCAGTACTTC

J gene: TRBJ2-5
D gene: NA
clone size: NA
V gene: TRBV12-5
CDR3 protein: CASGLMAPGETQYF
CDR3 DNA: TGTGCTAGTGGTTTAATGGCCCCGGGAGAGACCCAGTACTTC

J gene: TRBJ2-1
D gene: TRBD2
clone size: once
V gene: TRBV3-1/TRBV3-2
CDR3 protein: CASSLETNLAGRYNEQFF
CDR3 DNA: TGTGCCAGCAGCCTGGAAACCAATCTAGCGGGGAGGTACAATGAGCAGTTCTTC

J gene: TRBJ2-3
D gene: NA
clone size: NA
V gene: TRBV5-1
CDR3 protein: CASSLTAGSTDTQYF
CDR3 DNA: TGCGCCAGCAGCTTAACAGCCGGGAGCACAGATACGCAGTATTTT

J gene: TRBJ2-7
D gene: TRBD1
clone size: NA
V gene: TRBV9
CDR3 protein: CASSVGTGISYEQYF
CDR3 DNA: TGTGCCAGCAGCGTAGGGACAGGGATCTCCTACGAGCAGTACTTC

J gene: TRBJ2-7
D gene: TRBD1
clone size: NA
V gene: TRBV6-5
CDR3 protein: CAGMDRGRYEQYF
CDR3 DNA: TGTGCCGGGATGGACAGGGGGCGATACGAGCAGTACTTC

J gene: TRBJ1-3
D gene: NA
clone size: NA
V gene: TRBV12-5
CDR3 protein: CASGLVALAFSGNTIYF
CDR3 DNA: TGTGCTAGTGGTTTGGTAGCATTGGCCTTCTCTGGAAACACCATATATTTT

J gene: TRBJ1-2
D gene: NA
clone size: NA
V gene: TRBV14
CDR3 protein: CASSQGVNYGYTF
CDR3 DNA: TGTGCCAGCAGCCAAGGAGTAAACTATGGCTACACCTTC

J gene: TRBJ1-2
D gene: NA
clone size: NA
V gene: TRBV7-9
CDR3 protein: CASSSRAVPSDGYTF
CDR3 DNA: TGTGCCAGCAGCTCCCGGGCGGTTCCATCTGACGGCTACACCTTC

J gene: TRBJ1-4
D gene: NA
clone size: NA
V gene: TRBV5-4
CDR3 protein: CASSYGAPNEKLFF
CDR3 DNA: TGTGCCAGCAGTTACGGGGCTCCCAATGAAAAACTGTTTTTT

J gene: TRBJ2-7
D gene: TRBD2
clone size: few
V gene: TRBV5-4
CDR3 protein: CASSFLAGPYEQYF
CDR3 DNA: TGTGCCAGCAGCTTCCTAGCGGGTCCCTACGAGCAGTACTTC

J gene: TRBJ2-6
D gene: TRBD2
clone size: NA
V gene: TRBV6-5
CDR3 protein: CASRKSGTGANVLTF
CDR3 DNA: TGTGCCAGCAGGAAAAGCGGGACTGGGGCCAACGTCCTGACTTTC

J gene: TRBJ2-5
D gene: TRBD1
clone size: NA
V gene: TRBV5-1
CDR3 protein: CASSSGTGEETQYF
CDR3 DNA: TGCGCCAGCAGCTCCGGGACAGGGGAGGAGACCCAGTACTTC

J gene: TRBJ2-5
D gene: NA
clone size: NA
V gene: TRBV7-2
CDR3 protein: CASSYIGRNDPEETQYF
CDR3 DNA: TGTGCCAGCAGCTATATAGGGAGGAACGATCCAGAAGAGACCCAGTACTTC

J gene: TRBJ1-3
D gene: NA
clone size: NA
V gene: TRBV30
CDR3 protein: CALSFLRTSGTGNTIYF
CDR3 DNA: TGTGCCTTAAGTTTTCTAAGGACCTCCGGAACTGGAAACACCATATATTTT

J gene: TRBJ1-2
D gene: NA
clone size: NA
V gene: TRBV5-4
CDR3 protein: CASSFPGYYGYTF
CDR3 DNA: TGTGCCAGCAGCTTTCCCGGATACTATGGCTACACCTTC

J gene: TRBJ1-5
D gene: NA
clone size: NA
V gene: TRBV7-9
CDR3 protein: CASSLGASNQPQHF
CDR3 DNA: TGTGCCAGCAGCTTAGGGGCCAGCAATCAGCCCCAGCATTTT

J gene: TRBJ2-7
D gene: TRBD2
clone size: NA
V gene: TRBV10-2
CDR3 protein: CASSDGFGGSSYEQYF
CDR3 DNA: TGCGCCAGCAGTGATGGTTTCGGGGGGAGCTCCTACGAGCAGTACTTC

J gene: TRBJ1-2
D gene: NA
clone size: NA
V gene: TRBV7-2
CDR3 protein: CASSLSIMGGYTF
CDR3 DNA: TGTGCCAGCAGCTTAAGTATTATGGGTGGCTACACCTTC

J gene: TRBJ2-3
D gene: TRBD1
clone size: NA
V gene: TRBV5-1
CDR3 protein: CASSFRQGAPADTQYF
CDR3 DNA: TGCGCCAGCAGCTTTAGACAGGGGGCGCCGGCAGATACGCAGTATTTT

J gene: TRBJ2-7
D gene: TRBD1
clone size: NA
V gene: TRBV12-3/TRBV12-4
CDR3 protein: CASRRQGQHEQYF
CDR3 DNA: TGTGCCAGCAGGAGACAGGGCCAACACGAGCAGTACTTC

J gene: TRBJ1-4
D gene: NA
clone size: NA
V gene: TRBV5-4
CDR3 protein: CASSQTASNEKLFF
CDR3 DNA: TGTGCCAGCAGCCAGACAGCTAGTAATGAAAAACTGTTTTTT

J gene: TRBJ2-3
D gene: TRBD1
clone size: NA
V gene: TRBV20-1
CDR3 protein: CSASDRGADTQYF
CDR3 DNA: TGCAGTGCTAGTGACAGGGGCGCAGATACGCAGTATTTT

J gene: TRBJ2-5
D gene: NA
clone size: NA
V gene: TRBV5-4
CDR3 protein: CASSFLTAETQYF
CDR3 DNA: TGTGCCAGCAGCTTTTTGACTGCAGAGACCCAGTACTTC

J gene: TRBJ2-1
D gene: TRBD2
clone size: NA
V gene: TRBV11-3
CDR3 protein: CASSLDRLAGGNYNEQFF
CDR3 DNA: TGTGCCAGCAGCTTAGATCGGCTAGCGGGAGGGAATTACAATGAGCAGTTCTTC

J gene: TRBJ1-3
D gene: NA
clone size: NA
V gene: TRBV9
CDR3 protein: CASSVGDLSGNTIYF
CDR3 DNA: TGTGCCAGCAGCGTAGGGGATCTCTCTGGAAACACCATATATTTT

J gene: TRBJ1-1
D gene: NA
clone size: NA
V gene: TRBV4-3
CDR3 protein: CASSQQGTEAFF
CDR3 DNA: TGCGCCAGCAGCCAACAAGGCACTGAAGCTTTCTTT

J gene: TRBJ1-4
D gene: NA
clone size: NA
V gene: TRBV24-1
CDR3 protein: CAAGSSNEKLFF
CDR3 DNA: TGTGCCGCCGGCAGTTCTAATGAAAAACTGTTTTTT

J gene: TRBJ1-5
D gene: NA
clone size: NA
V gene: TRBV19
CDR3 protein: CASSKAWISNQPQHF
CDR3 DNA: TGTGCCAGTAGTAAAGCGTGGATAAGCAATCAGCCCCAGCATTTT

J gene: TRBJ2-7
D gene: NA
clone size: NA
V gene: TRBV7-2
CDR3 protein: CASSLQGPVGYEQYF
CDR3 DNA: TGTGCCAGCAGCTTACAGGGGCCCGTGGGATACGAGCAGTACTTC

J gene: TRBJ1-2
D gene: TRBD1
clone size: NA
V gene: TRBV27
CDR3 protein: CASSPRTGGYYGYTF
CDR3 DNA: TGTGCCAGCAGTCCGCGGACAGGGGGCTACTATGGCTACACCTTC

J gene: TRBJ1-5
D gene: NA
clone size: NA
V gene: TRBV19
CDR3 protein: CASNIGGGQPQHF
CDR3 DNA: TGTGCCAGTAATATAGGGGGAGGACAGCCCCAGCATTTT